The T cell receptor beta chain under discussion was sequenced for a study of blood T cell repertoires in COVID-19 (dated by TCRdb to 2018 to 2020). The study in broad terms: Collaborator samples came from the United States, Italy and Spain and covered acute and convalescent phases of COVID-19. The material from the prospective study consisted of cDNA or gDNA derived from T cells, B-cell-depleted T cells, or PBMCs. Deeply sampled blood TCRbeta repertoires from subjects exposed to, actively infected with, or recovered from COVID-19 were included in the dataset. The repertoires were released in a freely available public database intended as a resource for research on the immune response to SARS-CoV-2. Samples came from the ongoing ImmuneRACE study (first 160 participants) plus 1,254 subjects from 6 global collaborators. The sample metadata nearly always contained a de-identified subject ID, COVID-19 status, age in years and sex. Where available, HLA class I and class II types were taken from metadata supplied by the sample provider and were not determined by assay-based typing. The paper's findings and limits, for the study overall: The quantity of clinical and demographic metadata differed by source and by participant and was supplied without curation.

TCRbeta CDR3 regions were amplified from genomic DNA by means of the immunoSEQ Assay, a bias-controlled multiplex PCR. The authors' analysis ran thus. The number of nucleated cells in each sample was estimated from the amplification of reference gene primers within the assay. To quantify the absolute abundance of each unique TCRbeta CDR3 rearrangement, sequence reads were collapsed and filtered. Productive Simpson clonality was computed per sample as the square root of Simpson's diversity index over productive rearrangements. Imported from immuneACCESS, the table was reduced by TCRdb to in-frame sequences with V and J called. These copies leave out some clones; in studies compared against another copy, an unresolved V gene accounts for under half, and the cause of the remainder is not known. That table furnishes V, J and clone size, whereas the DNA furnished D and trimming. The sample table shows 20,000 to 25,000 clones, and 60% to 85% are seen once. Of the sample, about 13% falls within the top ten clones.

About this clone itself: No antigen is known for it. No qualities accompany the bases; no much larger clone lies one base away.

Each collaborating institution followed its own protocols to collect whole blood in K2EDTA tubes. For TCRbeta analysis, collaborators shipped samples as frozen whole blood, isolated PBMCs, or DNA extracted from either of those sample types. The clonotype originates from a man between 60 and 75 years old with active COVID-19. The sequenced material came from peripheral blood.

CDR3 loop: CASSLRAGLAESNEQFF. The DNA reads as follows: TGTGCCAGCAGTTTAAGGGCTGGGCTAGCGGAATCTAATGAGCAGTTCTTC. Here the chain combines TRBV11-3 and TRBJ2-1; TRBD2 agrees with 7 junctional bases. The CDR3 covers 17 residues, taking in both the cysteine and the phenylalanine. Of the read, only the CDR3 DNA is kept; its 51 bases are in frame from base 1. The germline V end is reduced by 6 bases and the J end by 7 bases; junction bases left unmatched: 18. CDR1 and CDR2, per the germline V gene, are SGHNT and YENEEA.